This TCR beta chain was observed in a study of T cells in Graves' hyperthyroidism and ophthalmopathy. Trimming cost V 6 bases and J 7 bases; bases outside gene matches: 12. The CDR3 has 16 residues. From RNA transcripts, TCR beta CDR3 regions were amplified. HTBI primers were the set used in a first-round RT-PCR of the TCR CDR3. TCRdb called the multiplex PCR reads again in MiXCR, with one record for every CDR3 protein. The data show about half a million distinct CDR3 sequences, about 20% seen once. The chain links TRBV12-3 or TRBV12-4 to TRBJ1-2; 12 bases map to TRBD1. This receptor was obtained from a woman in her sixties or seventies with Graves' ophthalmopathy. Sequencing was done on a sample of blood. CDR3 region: CASSPTPGQGAGGYTF. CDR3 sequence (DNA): TGTGCCAGCAGCCCAACTCCGGGACAGGGGGCAGGTGGCTACACCTTC.